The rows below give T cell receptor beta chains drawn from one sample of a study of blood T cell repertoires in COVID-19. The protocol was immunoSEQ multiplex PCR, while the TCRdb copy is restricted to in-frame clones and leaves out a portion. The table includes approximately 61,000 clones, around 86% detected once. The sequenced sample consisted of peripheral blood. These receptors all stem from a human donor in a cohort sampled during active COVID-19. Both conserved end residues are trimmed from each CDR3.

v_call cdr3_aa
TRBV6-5 ASGQHYGYT
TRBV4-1 ASSQDPGGAGYGYT
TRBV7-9 ASSSRLAGDNEQF
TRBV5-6 ASYTRQGVFNEQF
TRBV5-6 ASSKVGATEAF
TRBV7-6 ASSTRTGNHNEQF
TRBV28 ASSPYHLPLQVSGNTIY
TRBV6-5 ASSPRGEYGYT
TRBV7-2 ASSIGLAGAYEQY
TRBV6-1 ASSEWAASPAF
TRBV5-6 ASSSTGDNQPQH
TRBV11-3 ASSLETSGRYEQF
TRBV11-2 ASSQISGRASLTQY
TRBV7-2 ASSLQTGTSGRAIEQF
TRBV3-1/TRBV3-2 ASSQRGWAF
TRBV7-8 ASSPDSNEKLF
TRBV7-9 ASSFWRETNEKLF
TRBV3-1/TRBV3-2 ASSPQAGGVNKQY
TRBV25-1 ASSEPYKGTRDNIQY
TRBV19 ASSIDMNTEAF
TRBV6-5 AIGQGNGYT
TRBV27 ATSFLTSGRAREQF
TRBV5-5 ASSPRGLSTEAF
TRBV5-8 ASSFEEDSNQPQH